These 19 T cell receptor beta chains were sequenced from one sample in a study of blood T cell repertoires in COVID-19. Generated by immunoSEQ multiplex PCR, the TCRdb table keeps only in-frame clones and is missing some. Of about 76,000 clones listed, around four fifths are singletons. Sequencing was done on a sample of peripheral blood. The receptors shown here come from a human donor in a cohort sampled during active COVID-19.

The gene calls are TRBV5-1 and TRBJ2-2; tentative D call: TRBD2 (5 bases). The CDR3 is made up of 16 amino acids. The germline V gene has CDR1 SGHRS and CDR2 YFSETQ. Trimming stripped 4 bases from V and 0 bases from J, with 13 bases between. This CDR3 reads CASSAPMDSNTGELFF. CDR3 DNA sequence: TGCGCCAGCAGCGCCCCAATGGACTCGAACACCGGGGAGCTGTTTTTT.

This chain uses TRBV2 with TRBJ1-5; 12 nucleotides align to TRBD1. The CDR3 consists of 15 residues. The germline V gene encodes CDR1 SNHLY and CDR2 FYNNEI. V trimming: 6 bases; J trimming: 3 bases; junction bases outside the gene matches: 3. The CDR3 reads CASSPGQGANQPQHF. The DNA of the CDR3 is TGTGCCAGCAGCCCGGGACAGGGGGCCAATCAGCCCCAGCATTTT.

CDR3 sequence (DNA): TGTGCCAGCAGCTTAAGGACAGGGGGCGCGTATGAAGCTTTCTTT. This codes for CASSLRTGGAYEAFF. This chain joins TRBV6-5 and TRBJ1-1; TRBD1 matches at 11 bases. The junction had 10 bases not matched to a gene; V was cut back by 6 bases and J by 7 bases. The CDR3 is 15 amino acids. Germline V CDR1 and CDR2: MNHEY, SVGAGI.

The J gene is TRBJ1-4, the V gene TRBV7-9; D ambiguous. CDR3 length: 14 residues. CDR1 is SEHNR and CDR2 is FQNEAQ in the germline V gene (reference sequence). V was trimmed by 1 base and J by 8 bases, leaving 11 bases between them. In DNA, the CDR3 is TGTGCCAGCAGCTTAGGGGGAGTCGTGGAAAAACTGTTTTTT. It codes for CASSLGGVVEKLFF.

The gene calls are TRBV7-2 and TRBJ2-2, with 8 bases identical to TRBD1. The CDR3 runs to 16 residues. The ends lost 2 bases at V and 4 bases at J; junction bases unmatched: 6. Germline-derived CDR1 and CDR2 are SGHTA and FQGNSA. The CDR3 DNA sequence: TGTGCCAGCAGCTTATACGGACAGGGCCTCACCGGGGAGCTGTTTTTT. Protein product: CASSLYGQGLTGELFF.

This clone was counted once. V is TRBV3-1 (or the pseudogene TRBV3-2) and J is TRBJ1-3, with 9 positions matching TRBD1. V lost 4 bases, J lost 1 base, and 2 bases stayed unmatched. This CDR3 has 15 residues. CDR1 is LGHDT and CDR2 is YNNKEL in the germline V gene (reference sequence). CDR3 DNA: TGTGCCAGCAGCCTAGACAGGGGGTCTGGAAACACCATATATTTT. Encoded protein: CASSLDRGSGNTIYF.

This clone was observed a few times. The chain has TRBV27 and TRBJ2-2; the D is unclear. There are 14 residues in the CDR3. CDR1 is MNHEY and CDR2 is SMNVEV in the germline V gene (reference sequence). The V end lost 2 bases, the J end lost 7 bases, and 11 bases lay between the germline ends. The CDR3 sequence: CASSLERPVGELFF. The CDR3 DNA reads TGTGCCAGCAGTTTAGAGCGTCCTGTCGGGGAGCTGTTTTTT.

CDR3 in amino acids: CASSEGSGTKNIQYF. DNA of the CDR3: TGTGCCAGCAGCGAGGGTTCGGGGACCAAAAACATTCAGTACTTC. The gene calls are TRBV3-1 (or the pseudogene TRBV3-2) and TRBJ2-4, with D possibly TRBD2 on 5 matching bases. The CDR3 sequence is 15 residues long. CDR1 and CDR2 (germline): LGHDT, YNNKEL (reference sequence). Trimming left V 5 bases short and J 2 bases short, with 13 bases between.

This rearrangement joins TRBV5-6 to TRBJ1-2, with 8 bases matching TRBD1. The CDR3 consists of 13 residues. CDR1 is SGHDT and CDR2 is YYEEEE in the germline V gene. Trimming removed 0 bases from V and 8 bases from J; junction bases left unmatched: 3. The CDR3 loop reads CASSLAQGDGYTF. DNA of the CDR3: TGTGCCAGCAGCTTGGCACAGGGGGACGGCTACACCTTC.

The V gene is TRBV7-8, the J gene TRBJ1-1; D gene ambiguous. The germline V gene encodes CDR1 SGHVS and CDR2 FQNEAQ. This CDR3 has 13 residues. Deletions cut 1 base from V and 4 bases from J, with 7 bases between. The CDR3 DNA sequence: TGTGCCAGCAGCTTAGTCGGTTTCACTGAAGCTTTCTTT. This translates into CASSLVGFTEAFF.

The chain couples TRBV27 to TRBJ2-5, with 11 bases lining up with TRBD1. The CDR3 is made up of 17 amino acids. Germline CDR1 reads MNHEY; CDR2 reads SMNVEV (reference sequence). Trimming removed 5 bases from V and 4 bases from J; junction bases left unmatched: 12. CDR3 coding DNA: TGTGCCAGCAGTCCTAGAAGGACAGGGGGCATGCCAGAGACCCAGTACTTC. Its translation is CASSPRRTGGMPETQYF.

This clone appeared a single time. The rearrangement links TRBV5-1 to TRBJ2-5; TRBD1 aligns across 9 bases. CDR3 length: 16 amino acids. The V and J ends lost 1 base and 7 bases, in that order; junction bases with no gene match: 11. Germline CDR1 reads SGHRS; CDR2 reads YFSETQ. The CDR3 is CASSLIYGTGRGTQYF. The CDR3 region has the DNA TGCGCCAGCAGCTTGATTTACGGGACAGGGCGGGGGACCCAGTACTTC.

This rearrangement joins TRBV5-1 to TRBJ2-7, with D hard to call. The germline V gene encodes CDR1 SGHRS and CDR2 YFSETQ. V lost 1 base, J lost 0 bases, and 14 bases lay in between. This CDR3 contains 16 residues. The DNA of the CDR3 is TGCGCCAGCAGCTTGACCTATACTTTTAGCTCCTACGAGCAGTACTTC. It encodes CASSLTYTFSSYEQYF.

V is TRBV10-3 and J is TRBJ1-1; tentatively, D is TRBD1 (6 bases). The CDR3 has 13 residues. Trimming stripped 6 bases from V and 1 base from J, with 9 bases between. Germline V gene sequence: CDR1 ENHRY, CDR2 SYGVKD. The CDR3 loop is CAISIQGNTEAFF. CDR3 nucleotide sequence: TGTGCCATCAGCATACAGGGGAACACTGAAGCTTTCTTT.

J is TRBJ1-2 and V is TRBV24-1; perhaps TRBD1 as D (6 bases). The CDR3 has 15 amino acids. Trimming cost V 4 bases and J 6 bases, with 17 bases left between them. From germline, CDR1 is KGHDR and CDR2 SFDVKD. CDR3 loop: CATSDPRMGGHGYTF. In DNA form, the CDR3 reads TGTGCCACCAGTGACCCTCGTATGGGGGGGCATGGCTACACCTTC.

V and J are TRBV27 and TRBJ1-1; D remains unclear. There are 15 residues in the CDR3. With 8 bases removed from V and 0 bases from J, the gap between germline ends came to 16 bases. From germline, CDR1 is MNHEY and CDR2 SMNVEV (reference sequence). The CDR3 loop reads CASRLERAMNTEAFF. CDR3 DNA sequence: TGTGCCAGCCGCCTCGAGAGGGCCATGAACACTGAAGCTTTCTTT.

J is TRBJ1-6 and V is TRBV2, with 8 bases aligning to TRBD1. This CDR3 has 15 amino acids. Germline V gives CDR1 SNHLY, CDR2 FYNNEI. Germline trimming cut 4 bases from V and 11 bases from J; bases unmatched to any gene: 10. CDR3 coding DNA: TGTGCCAGCAGTGCTGGGCAGGGGGCCGAGGCACCCCTCCACTTT. It specifies CASSAGQGAEAPLHF.

The chain has TRBV30 and TRBJ1-4, with D unclear. The V gene's germline CDR1 is GTSNPN and CDR2 SVGIG (reference sequence). The CDR3 length is 12 residues. Trimming removed 5 bases from V and 6 bases from J, with 10 bases in between. The CDR3 DNA sequence: TGTGCCTGGGGGGAGATCTATGAAAAACTGTTTTTT. Its protein product is CAWGEIYEKLFF. Full variable domain (missing parts from reference TRBV30 and TRBJ1-4): SQTIHQWPATLVQPVGSPLSLECTVEGTSNPNLYWYRQAAGRGLQLLFYSVGIGQISSEVPQNLSASRPQDRQFILSSKKLLLSDSGFYLCAWGEIYEKLFFGSGTQLSVL.

The chain joins TRBV27 to TRBJ2-7; TRBD2 matches at 7 bases. Trimming removed 5 bases from V and 3 bases from J; junction bases left unmatched: 4. Germline CDR1 MNHEY, CDR2 SMNVEV (reference sequence). The CDR3 runs to 13 residues. CDR3 residues: CASSPSGFYEQYF. Here the CDR3 DNA reads TGTGCCAGCAGTCCTAGCGGCTTCTACGAGCAGTACTTC.